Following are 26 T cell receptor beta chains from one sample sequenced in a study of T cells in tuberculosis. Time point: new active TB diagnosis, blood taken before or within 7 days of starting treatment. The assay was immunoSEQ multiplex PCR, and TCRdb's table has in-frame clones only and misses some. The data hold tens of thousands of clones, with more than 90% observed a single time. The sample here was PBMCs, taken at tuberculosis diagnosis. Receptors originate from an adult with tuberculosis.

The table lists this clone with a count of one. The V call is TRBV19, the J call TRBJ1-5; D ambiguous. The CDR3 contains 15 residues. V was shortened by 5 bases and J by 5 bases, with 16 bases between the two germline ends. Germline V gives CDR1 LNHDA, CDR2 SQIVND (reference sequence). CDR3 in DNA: TGTGCCAGTAGTCCCCTCCAGGCCGGGGATCAGCCCCAGCATTTT. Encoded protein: CASSPLQAGDQPQHF.

The DNA of the CDR3 is TGTGCTAGTGGTTTGGTACTGAGCATAAAGCAAGAGACCCAGTACTTC. Translation gives CASGLVLSIKQETQYF. The chain carries TRBV12-5 and TRBJ2-5; D remains ambiguous. This CDR3 has 16 residues. Looked up from germline, CDR1 is LGHNT and CDR2 is FRNRAP. V was trimmed by 0 bases and J by 2 bases, leaving 13 bases between them. Combining the CDR3 with reference TRBV12-5 and TRBJ2-5 gives the whole variable domain DARVTQTPRHKVTEMGQEVTMRCQPILGHNTVFWYRQTMMQGLELLAYFRNRAPLDDSGMPKDRFSAEMPDATLATLKIQPSEPRDSAVYFCASGLVLSIKQETQYFGPGTRLLVL.

CDR3 loop: CASSLFGSQFF. CDR3 sequence (DNA): TGTGCCAGCAGCTTGTTCGGGTCCCAGTTCTTC. The genes are TRBV5-6 and TRBJ2-1; no firm D call. Trimming shortened V by 1 base and J by 13 bases, and 9 bases separated the two germline ends. CDR3 size: 11 residues. CDR1 is SGHDT, CDR2 YYEEEE, per germline.

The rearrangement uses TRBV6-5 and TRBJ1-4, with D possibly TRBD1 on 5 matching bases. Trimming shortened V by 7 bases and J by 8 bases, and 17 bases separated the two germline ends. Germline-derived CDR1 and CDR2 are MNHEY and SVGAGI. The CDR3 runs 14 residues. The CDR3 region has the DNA TGTGCCAGCACCAACGGGGGGTCTTGGGAAAAACTGTTTTTT. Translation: CASTNGGSWEKLFF.

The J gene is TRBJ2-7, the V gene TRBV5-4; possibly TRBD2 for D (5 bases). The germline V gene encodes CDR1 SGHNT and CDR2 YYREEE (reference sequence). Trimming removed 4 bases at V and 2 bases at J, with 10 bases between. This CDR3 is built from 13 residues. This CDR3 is CASSIVATYEQYF. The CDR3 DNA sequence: TGTGCCAGCAGCATAGTAGCGACCTACGAGCAGTACTTC.

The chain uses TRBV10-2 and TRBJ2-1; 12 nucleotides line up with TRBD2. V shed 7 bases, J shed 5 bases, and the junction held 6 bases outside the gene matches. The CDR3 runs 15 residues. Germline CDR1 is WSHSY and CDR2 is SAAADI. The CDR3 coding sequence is TGCGCCAGCATGTGGTGGACTAGCGGGAACAATGAGCAGTTCTTC. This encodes CASMWWTSGNNEQFF.

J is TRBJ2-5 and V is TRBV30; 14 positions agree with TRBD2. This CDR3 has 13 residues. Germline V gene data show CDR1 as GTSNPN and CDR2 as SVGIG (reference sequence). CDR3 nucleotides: TGTGCTGAGGGACTAGCGGGAGAGGAGACCCAGTACTTC. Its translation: CAEGLAGEETQYF.

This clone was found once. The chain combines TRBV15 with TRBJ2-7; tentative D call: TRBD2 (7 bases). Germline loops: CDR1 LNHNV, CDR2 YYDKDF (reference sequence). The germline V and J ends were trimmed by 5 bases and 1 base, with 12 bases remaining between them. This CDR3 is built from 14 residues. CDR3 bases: TGTGCCACCAGCCGCGGGGGCACATCCTACGAGCAGTACTTC. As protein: CATSRGGTSYEQYF. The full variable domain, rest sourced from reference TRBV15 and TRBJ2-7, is DAMVIQNPRYQVTQFGKPVTLSCSQTLNHNVMYWYQQKSSQAPKLLFHYYDKDFNNEADTPDNFQSRRPNTSFCFLDIRSPGLGDTAMYLCATSRGGTSYEQYFGPGTRLTVT.

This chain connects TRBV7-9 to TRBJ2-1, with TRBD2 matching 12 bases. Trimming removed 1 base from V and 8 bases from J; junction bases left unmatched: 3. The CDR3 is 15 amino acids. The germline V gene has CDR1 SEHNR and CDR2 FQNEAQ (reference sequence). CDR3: CASSLVGTSGHEQFF. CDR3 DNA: TGTGCCAGCAGCTTAGTCGGGACTAGCGGGCATGAGCAGTTCTTC.

The CDR3 sequence: CASSLGTGFYGELFF. CDR3 sequence (DNA): TGTGCCAGCAGCTTAGGGACAGGGTTTTACGGGGAGCTGTTTTTT. This chain joins TRBV11-2 and TRBJ2-2; 8 nucleotides agree with TRBD1. The CDR3 is 15 amino acids. V lost 1 base and J lost 7; bases outside the gene matches: 5. Germline V gene sequence: CDR1 SGHAT, CDR2 FQNNGV.

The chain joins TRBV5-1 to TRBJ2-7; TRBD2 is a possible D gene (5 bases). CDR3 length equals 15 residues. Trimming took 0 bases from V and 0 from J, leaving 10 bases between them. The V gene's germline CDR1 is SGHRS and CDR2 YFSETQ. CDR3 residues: CASSLVVGDSYEQYF. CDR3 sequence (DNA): TGCGCCAGCAGCTTGGTCGTGGGAGACTCCTACGAGCAGTACTTC. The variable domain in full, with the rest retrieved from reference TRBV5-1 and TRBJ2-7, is KAGVTQTPRYLIKTRGQQVTLSCSPISGHRSVSWYQQTPGQGLQFLFEYFSETQRNKGNFPGRFSGRQFSNSRSEMNVSTLELGDSALYLCASSLVVGDSYEQYFGPGTRLTVT.

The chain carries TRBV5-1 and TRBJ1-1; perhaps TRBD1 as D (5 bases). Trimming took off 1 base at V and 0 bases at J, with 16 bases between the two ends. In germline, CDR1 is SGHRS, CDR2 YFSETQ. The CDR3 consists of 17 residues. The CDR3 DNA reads TGCGCCAGCAGCTTGAACGATGTTCAGGGCTTGAACACTGAAGCTTTCTTT. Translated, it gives CASSLNDVQGLNTEAFF. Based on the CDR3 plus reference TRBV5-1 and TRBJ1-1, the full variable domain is KAGVTQTPRYLIKTRGQQVTLSCSPISGHRSVSWYQQTPGQGLQFLFEYFSETQRNKGNFPGRFSGRQFSNSRSEMNVSTLELGDSALYLCASSLNDVQGLNTEAFFGQGTRLTVV.

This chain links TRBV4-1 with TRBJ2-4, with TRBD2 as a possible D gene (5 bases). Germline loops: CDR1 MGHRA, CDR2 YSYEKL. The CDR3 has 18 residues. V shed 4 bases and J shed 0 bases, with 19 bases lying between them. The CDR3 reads CASSRGFGDSLAKNIQYF. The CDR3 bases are TGCGCCAGCAGCCGAGGATTCGGGGATTCTTTAGCCAAAAACATTCAGTACTTC.

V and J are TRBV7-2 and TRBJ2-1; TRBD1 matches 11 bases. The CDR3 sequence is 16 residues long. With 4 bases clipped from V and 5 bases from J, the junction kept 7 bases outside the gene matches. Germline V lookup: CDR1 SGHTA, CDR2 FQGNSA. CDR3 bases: TGTGCCAGCAGCTCCCCGGACAGGGGGCGCAACAATGAGCAGTTCTTC. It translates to CASSSPDRGRNNEQFF.

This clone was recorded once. Written as DNA, the CDR3 is TGTGCCAGCTGTACTCCAAGAAACGAGCAGTACTTC. Its protein product is CASCTPRNEQYF. V is TRBV2 and J is TRBJ2-7; D is ambiguous. Germline V CDR1 and CDR2: SNHLY, FYNNEI. Trimming left V 8 bases short and J 5 bases short, with 13 bases between. The CDR3 covers 12 residues.

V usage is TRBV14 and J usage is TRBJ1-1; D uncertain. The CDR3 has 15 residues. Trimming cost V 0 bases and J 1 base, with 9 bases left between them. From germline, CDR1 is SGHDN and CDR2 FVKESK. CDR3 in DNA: TGTGCCAGCAGCCAAGATATCGGTGGGAACACTGAAGCTTTCTTT. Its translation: CASSQDIGGNTEAFF.

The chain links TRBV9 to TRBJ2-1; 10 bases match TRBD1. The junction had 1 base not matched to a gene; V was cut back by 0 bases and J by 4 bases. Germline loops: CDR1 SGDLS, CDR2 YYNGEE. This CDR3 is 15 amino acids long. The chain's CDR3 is CASSVADRGYNEQFF. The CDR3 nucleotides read TGTGCCAGCAGCGTAGCGGACAGGGGGTACAATGAGCAGTTCTTC.

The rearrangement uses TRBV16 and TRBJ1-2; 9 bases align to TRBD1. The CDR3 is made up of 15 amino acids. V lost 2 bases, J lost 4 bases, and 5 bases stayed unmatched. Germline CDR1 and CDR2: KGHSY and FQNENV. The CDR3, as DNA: TGTGCCAGCAGCCAACGGACAGGGGTGGCCTATGGCTACACCTTC. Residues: CASSQRTGVAYGYTF.

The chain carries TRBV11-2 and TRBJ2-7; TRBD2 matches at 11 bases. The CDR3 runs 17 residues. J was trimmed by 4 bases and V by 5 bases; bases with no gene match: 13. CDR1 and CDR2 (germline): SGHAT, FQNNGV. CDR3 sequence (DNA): TGTGCCAGCAGCCCGACTCCCCTAGCGGGAGGAGCATACGAGCAGTACTTC. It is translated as CASSPTPLAGGAYEQYF.

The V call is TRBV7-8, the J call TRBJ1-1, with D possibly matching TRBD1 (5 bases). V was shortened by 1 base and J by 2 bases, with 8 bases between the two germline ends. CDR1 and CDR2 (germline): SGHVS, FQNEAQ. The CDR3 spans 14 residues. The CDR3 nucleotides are TGTGCCAGCAGCTTAGTGGGGGGAAACACTGAAGCTTTCTTT. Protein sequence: CASSLVGGNTEAFF.

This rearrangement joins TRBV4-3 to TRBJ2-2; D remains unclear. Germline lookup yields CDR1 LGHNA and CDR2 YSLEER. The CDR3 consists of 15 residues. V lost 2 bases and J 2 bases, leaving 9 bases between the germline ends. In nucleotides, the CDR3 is TGCGCCAGCAGCCAAACCGGTCTCAACACCGGGGAGCTGTTTTTT. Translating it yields CASSQTGLNTGELFF.

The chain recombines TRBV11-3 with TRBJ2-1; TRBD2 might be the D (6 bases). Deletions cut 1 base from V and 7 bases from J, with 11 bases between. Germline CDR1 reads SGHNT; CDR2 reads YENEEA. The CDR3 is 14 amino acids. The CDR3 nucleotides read TGTGCCAGCAGCTTAGGGAGGGCCTGGAATGAGCAGTTCTTC. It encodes CASSLGRAWNEQFF.

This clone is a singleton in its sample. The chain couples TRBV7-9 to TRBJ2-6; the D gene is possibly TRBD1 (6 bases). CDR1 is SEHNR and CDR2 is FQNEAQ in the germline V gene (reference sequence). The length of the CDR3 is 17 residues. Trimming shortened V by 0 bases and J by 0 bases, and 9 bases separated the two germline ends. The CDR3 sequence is CASSLATGISGANVLTF. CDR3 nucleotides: TGTGCCAGCAGCTTAGCGACAGGCATCTCTGGGGCCAACGTCCTGACTTTC.

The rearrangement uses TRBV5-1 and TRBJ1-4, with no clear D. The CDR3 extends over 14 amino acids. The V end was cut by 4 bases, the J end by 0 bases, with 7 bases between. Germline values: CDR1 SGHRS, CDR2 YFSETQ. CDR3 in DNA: TGCGCCAGCAGCCGTCTCGCAACTAATGAAAAACTGTTTTTT. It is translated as CASSRLATNEKLFF.

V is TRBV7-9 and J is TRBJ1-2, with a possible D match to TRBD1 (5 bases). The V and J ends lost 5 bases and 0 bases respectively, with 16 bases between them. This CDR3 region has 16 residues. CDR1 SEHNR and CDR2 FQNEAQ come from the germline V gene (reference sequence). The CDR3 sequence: CASSPFIPTANYGYTF. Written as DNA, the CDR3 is TGTGCCAGCAGCCCCTTTATCCCGACAGCTAACTATGGCTACACCTTC. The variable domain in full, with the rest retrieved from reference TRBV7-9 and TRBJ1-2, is DTGVSQNPRHKITKRGQNVTFRCDPISEHNRLYWYRQTLGQGPEFLTYFQNEAQLEKSRLLSDRFSAERPKGSFSTLEIQRTEQGDSAMYLCASSPFIPTANYGYTFGSGTRLTVV.

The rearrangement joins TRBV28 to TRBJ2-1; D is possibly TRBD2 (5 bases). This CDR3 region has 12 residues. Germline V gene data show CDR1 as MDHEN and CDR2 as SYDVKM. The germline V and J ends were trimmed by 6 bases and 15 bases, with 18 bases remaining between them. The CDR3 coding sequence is TGTGCCAGCAGACCAACACCCACGCGGGCGTTCTTC. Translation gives CASRPTPTRAFF.